A single sample gave rise to the 8 T cell receptor beta chains below, sequenced in a study of CD8+ T cells in alopecia areata (dated by TCRdb to the late 2010s). Library preparation used the immunoSEQ multiplex PCR assay. For TCR sequencing, RNA was extracted from every sample and reverse transcribed into cDNA to serve as template. TCRdb took over this immuneACCESS table, retaining in-frame rearrangements with V and J assigned. Such tables are incomplete; in checked studies, under half of the missing clones stem from an unresolved V gene, and the remainder is unexplained. This sample holds 90,000 to 120,000 clones; 84% were observed only once. The ten most abundant clones make up around a quarter of the sample. Per the publication, the time point label means: less than 25 weeks on oral tofacitinib. The sample's treatment or condition label, decoded: oral pan-JAK inhibitor, 5-10 mg twice daily. This specimen was CD8+ T cells sorted from blood, taken at week 24, from a patient treated with tofacitinib. These receptors all stem from a human donor with alopecia areata.

This clone was seen a single time. The V call is TRBV7-2, the J call TRBJ2-1, with 14 bases matching TRBD2. The CDR3 has 16 amino acids. The ends lost 4 bases at V and 9 bases at J; junction bases unmatched: 8. Germline V lookup: CDR1 SGHTA, CDR2 FQGNSA. CDR3 amino acids: CASSSEWGLAGVEQFF. In DNA form, the CDR3 reads TGTGCCAGCAGCTCCGAGTGGGGACTAGCGGGGGTTGAGCAGTTCTTC.

The chain carries TRBV7-2 and TRBJ1-3; D is uncertain. The V end was cut by 5 bases, the J end by 0 bases, with 14 bases between. The CDR3 is 16 residues long. Looked up from germline, CDR1 is SGHTA and CDR2 is FQGNSA. CDR3 loop: CASSGLEGYSGNTIYF. DNA of the CDR3: TGTGCCAGCAGCGGACTTGAGGGCTACTCTGGAAACACCATATATTTT.

The rearrangement joins TRBV7-8 to TRBJ2-7, with D perhaps TRBD1 or TRBD2 (5 bases each). The V end lost 5 bases, the J end lost 1 base, and 12 bases lay between the germline ends. Germline CDR1 and CDR2: SGHVS and FQNEAQ. The CDR3 is made up of 14 amino acids. Written as DNA, the CDR3 is TGTGCCAGCAGCCCAAGTTGGGGGTCCTACGAGCAGTACTTC. As protein: CASSPSWGSYEQYF. The whole variable domain, filled in from reference TRBV7-8 and TRBJ2-7, reads GAGVSQSPRYKVAKRGQDVALRCDPISGHVSLFWYQQALGQGPEFLTYFQNEAQLDKSGLPSDRFFAERPEGSVSTLKIQRTQQEDSAVYLCASSPSWGSYEQYFGPGTRLTVT.

CDR3 sequence: CASSQAQGVYEQYF. CDR3 nucleotide sequence: TGCGCCAGCAGCCAAGCTCAGGGGGTCTACGAGCAGTACTTC. The J gene is TRBJ2-7, the V gene TRBV4-3, with 7 bases aligning to TRBD1. CDR1 and CDR2 from the germline V gene are LGHNA and YSLEER. The CDR3 has 14 residues. V gave up 1 base and J gave up 3 bases; unmatched junction bases: 3.

A few counts support this clone. The chain links TRBV7-2 to TRBJ2-1; 8 bases agree with TRBD1. This CDR3 is built from 14 residues. V shed 2 bases, J shed 6 bases, and the junction held 3 bases outside the gene matches. The germline gives CDR1 SGHTA, CDR2 FQGNSA. The CDR3 DNA reads TGTGCCAGCAGCTTATGGGACAGGACCAATGAGCAGTTCTTC. It yields the protein CASSLWDRTNEQFF.

V is TRBV11-2 and J is TRBJ1-1, with no clear D. The CDR3 is 12 amino acids. The germline V gene encodes CDR1 SGHAT and CDR2 FQNNGV. V lost 0 bases and J lost 11, with 10 bases in between. CDR3 DNA sequence: TGTGCCAGCAGCTTAGAGGGCCGGCGGGCTTTCTTT. It specifies CASSLEGRRAFF.

The chain is built from TRBV4-3 and TRBJ1-1; D unresolved. This CDR3 is built from 14 residues. In germline, CDR1 is LGHNA, CDR2 YSLEER. V lost 0 bases to trimming and J lost 0 bases, with 5 bases between them. The CDR3 bases are TGCGCCAGCAGCCAAGATCCCGTGAACACTGAAGCTTTCTTT. Translating it yields CASSQDPVNTEAFF.

CDR3 nucleotide sequence: TGCAGCGTTGAAGATGCATCGGTGGGAAACACCATATATTTT. Protein product: CSVEDASVGNTIYF. The chain employs TRBV29-1 and TRBJ1-3, with D unclear. CDR1 is SQVTM, CDR2 ANQGSEA, per germline. The CDR3 is 14 amino acids. Trimming removed 0 bases at V and 4 bases at J, with 10 bases between.